Listed here is a single TCR beta chain. Its antigen is undetermined. Using its own MiXCR run on the reads, TCRdb lists one record per CDR3 protein. Here the sample spans roughly 150,000 distinct CDR3 sequences, roughly a quarter being singletons. These data are taken from a study of T cell repertoires in cytomegalovirus infection. Overall study: Both a matching HLA type and CMV infection were indicated by public TCR beta signatures.

Study observations and caveats: Across the ex vivo response, the dominant clonotypes were HLA-C-restricted CMV-specific TCR beta clonotypes. CMV carriers with the relevant HLA were identified by cumulative public TCR beta family frequency.

The CDR3 length is 13 residues. V was trimmed by 6 bases and J by 2 bases, leaving 10 bases between them. Germline V gene sequence: CDR1 SNHLY, CDR2 FYNNEI. The gene calls are TRBV2 and TRBJ2-5, with D uncertain. The source material was PBMCs. The receptor comes from a human donor in good health (CMV status not recorded). Some clones in this sample may be carry-over from other donors' samples. The CDR3 DNA reads TGTGCCAGCAGCAAGTACGAACAAGAGACCCAGTACTTC. This gives the protein CASSKYEQETQYF.